This passage covers 27 T cell receptor beta chains from one sample sequenced in a study of blood T cell repertoires in COVID-19. Clones were sequenced by immunoSEQ multiplex PCR, and TCRdb holds only the in-frame ones, with some missing. The repertoire holds under 200,000 clones, with around 82% as singletons. Sequencing input: peripheral blood. These TCRs come from a woman over 75 with acute or convalescent COVID-19.

This chain connects TRBV7-9 to TRBJ1-2; D not resolved. The CDR3 sequence is 16 residues long. With 0 bases removed from V and 4 bases from J, the gap between germline ends came to 15 bases. CDR1 is SEHNR, CDR2 FQNEAQ, per germline (reference sequence). The CDR3 loop reads CASSLAQDSQSYGYTF. The CDR3, as DNA: TGTGCCAGCAGCTTAGCCCAGGACTCGCAGTCCTATGGCTACACCTTC.

The V gene is TRBV7-2, the J gene TRBJ2-1; the D gene is possibly TRBD2 (5 bases). Germline V gives CDR1 SGHTA, CDR2 FQGNSA. Trimming cost V 5 bases and J 2 bases, with 13 bases left between them. CDR3 length: 15 amino acids. The CDR3 DNA is TGTGCCAGCAGCCTAACTAGAGCTCCCTACAATGAGCAGTTCTTC. This codes for CASSLTRAPYNEQFF.

The chain carries TRBV4-1 and TRBJ2-7, with TRBD1 matching 8 bases. Unmatched junction bases numbered 3, after V lost 5 bases and J lost 3 bases. The CDR3 contains 13 residues. Germline V gives CDR1 MGHRA, CDR2 YSYEKL. The CDR3 region has the DNA TGCGCCAGCAGCGGGGGACAGGACTACGAGCAGTACTTC. It specifies CASSGGQDYEQYF.

The chain has TRBV5-4 and TRBJ2-1; 7 nucleotides agree with TRBD2. J was trimmed by 7 bases and V by 2 bases; bases with no gene match: 6. CDR3 size: 14 residues. CDR1 and CDR2 from the germline V gene are SGHNT and YYREEE (reference sequence). In DNA form, the CDR3 reads TGTGCCAGCAGCTTTGGGGGGGGAGGGAATGAGCAGTTCTTC. As protein: CASSFGGGGNEQFF.

The chain employs TRBV28 and TRBJ2-5; D is possibly TRBD1 (6 bases). V lost 7 bases and J lost 2, with 11 bases in between. Germline V CDR1 and CDR2: MDHEN, SYDVKM. CDR3 length: 13 residues. In DNA, the CDR3 is TGTGCCAGCACCTGGGGGCGGCAAGAGACCCAGTACTTC. It encodes CASTWGRQETQYF.

This clone was recorded only once. The J gene is TRBJ2-1, the V gene TRBV2; no reliable D call. There are 13 residues in the CDR3. Germline-derived CDR1 and CDR2 are SNHLY and FYNNEI. The germline V and J ends were trimmed by 5 bases and 4 bases, with 9 bases remaining between them. CDR3 amino acids: CASSPSSYNEQFF. DNA for the CDR3: TGTGCCAGCAGTCCTTCCTCGTACAATGAGCAGTTCTTC.

The chain links TRBV4-3 to TRBJ1-4; TRBD1 is a possible D gene (5 bases). The CDR3 loop spans 17 amino acids. The V end was cut by 4 bases, the J end by 0 bases, with 15 bases between. Germline V gene sequence: CDR1 LGHNA, CDR2 YSLEER. Here the CDR3 DNA reads TGCGCCAGCAGCCCGGGACTCCTGGGTACAACTAATGAAAAACTGTTTTTT. This codes for CASSPGLLGTTNEKLFF.

This clone was observed a single time. The V and J genes are TRBV19 and TRBJ2-7; perhaps TRBD2 as D (7 bases). The CDR3 is 14 amino acids. Germline V gene sequence: CDR1 LNHDA, CDR2 SQIVND (reference sequence). Deletions cut 4 bases from V and 2 bases from J, with 12 bases between. The CDR3 DNA reads as TGTGCCAGTAGTACAAGGGGGGGTACCTACGAGCAGTACTTC. Protein: CASSTRGGTYEQYF.

This chain links TRBV5-1 with TRBJ2-5, with 9 bases that match TRBD2. The CDR3 is made up of 16 amino acids. Germline V CDR1 and CDR2: SGHRS, YFSETQ. Trimming took 0 bases from V and 0 from J; bases not matched to a gene: 3. The CDR3 DNA reads as TGCGCCAGCAGCTTGGGGGCGGGAGGGCACCAAGAGACCCAGTACTTC. This sequence encodes CASSLGAGGHQETQYF.

V usage is TRBV24-1 and J usage is TRBJ2-3; 13 bases are shared with TRBD2. The J segment lost 1 base and the V segment lost 3 bases, leaving 0 bases of the junction unmatched. There are 16 residues in the CDR3. Germline-derived CDR1 and CDR2 are KGHDR and SFDVKD. CDR3 sequence (DNA): TGTGCCACCAGTGATGGGACTAGCGGGGGCACAGATACGCAGTATTTT. Residues: CATSDGTSGGTDTQYF.

The chain's CDR3 is CASGLGGYYEQYF. CDR3 in DNA: TGTGCTAGTGGTTTGGGCGGCTACTACGAGCAGTACTTC. The rearrangement joins TRBV12-5 to TRBJ2-7; D is undetermined. V lost 1 base to trimming and J lost 3 bases, with 7 bases between them. Germline-derived CDR1 and CDR2 are LGHNT and FRNRAP. The CDR3 is 13 residues long.

This CDR3 reads CASSWRDRESEETQYF. The CDR3 DNA sequence: TGCGCCAGCAGCTGGCGGGACAGGGAAAGCGAAGAGACCCAGTACTTC. The chain recombines TRBV5-1 with TRBJ2-5; 9 positions agree with TRBD1. Trimming at V came to 3 bases and at J to 3 bases, leaving 9 bases not matched to a gene. The CDR3 length is 16 residues. Germline V gene sequence: CDR1 SGHRS, CDR2 YFSETQ.

The J gene is TRBJ2-2, the V gene TRBV2, with 7 bases identical to TRBD1. The CDR3 extends over 13 amino acids. V lost 7 bases to trimming and J lost 6 bases; unmatched junction nucleotides: 5. Germline CDR1 SNHLY, CDR2 FYNNEI. DNA for the CDR3: TGTGCCAGCAACCCGACAGGGCCCGGGGAGCTGTTTTTT. Translating it yields CASNPTGPGELFF. Full variable domain (outside the CDR3, taken from reference TRBV2 and TRBJ2-2): EPEVTQTPSHQVTQMGQEVILRCVPISNHLYFYWYRQILGQKVEFLVSFYNNEISEKSEIFDDQFSVERPDGSNFTLKIRSTKLEDSAMYFCASNPTGPGELFFGEGSRLTVL.

The rearrangement links TRBV9 to TRBJ1-5; 9 bases agree with TRBD1. Germline CDR1 SGDLS, CDR2 YYNGEE. The ends lost 1 base at V and 2 bases at J; junction bases unmatched: 13. This CDR3 is 19 amino acids long. CDR3 in DNA: TGTGCCAGCAGCGTACTCATTTCCGGGACAGGGTATGGCAATCAGCCCCAGCATTTT. Residues: CASSVLISGTGYGNQPQHF.

The chain couples TRBV12-5 to TRBJ1-1, with TRBD1 matching 10 bases. Germline V gene data show CDR1 as LGHNT and CDR2 as FRNRAP. This CDR3 spans 16 amino acids. The V segment lost 2 bases and the J segment 6 bases; nucleotides outside the gene matches: 9. CDR3 amino acids: CASGLPSGQGIPEAFF. The CDR3, as DNA: TGTGCTAGTGGTTTGCCCTCGGGACAGGGGATCCCTGAAGCTTTCTTT.

The CDR3 coding sequence is TGTGCCAGCAGCTTTGCGGTTCCAGGTGCGGGGCAGTTCTTC. Translation gives CASSFAVPGAGQFF. The rearrangement joins TRBV5-4 to TRBJ2-1, with D possibly matching TRBD2 (5 bases). This CDR3 comprises 14 residues. The germline V gene encodes CDR1 SGHNT and CDR2 YYREEE (reference sequence). Trimming removed 2 bases from V and 12 bases from J, with 18 bases in between.

This chain links TRBV25-1 with TRBJ1-6; maybe TRBD1 (6 bases). V lost 5 bases and J 10 bases, leaving 18 bases between the germline ends. CDR1 MGHDK and CDR2 SYGVNS come from the germline V gene. CDR3 length: 15 residues. The CDR3 is CASSTSTGSLSPLHF. For the CDR3, the DNA is TGTGCCAGCAGTACCTCGACAGGTTCTCTCTCACCCCTCCACTTT.

This clone was found once. This rearrangement joins TRBV5-6 to TRBJ2-5; no reliable D call. V lost 4 bases, J lost 0 bases, and 7 bases lay in between. This CDR3 region has 13 residues. The germline CDR1 and CDR2 sequences are SGHDT and YYEEEE. The CDR3 sequence: CASSPEHQETQYF. The CDR3 nucleotides are TGTGCCAGCAGCCCGGAGCACCAAGAGACCCAGTACTTC.

This sequence joins TRBV7-3 and TRBJ2-1; 12 bases agree with TRBD2. Germline CDR1 reads SGHTA; CDR2 reads FQGTGA. This CDR3 spans 15 amino acids. The V segment lost 5 bases and the J segment 10 bases; nucleotides outside the gene matches: 9. The CDR3 here is CASSTPGLAGGEQFF. CDR3 bases: TGTGCCAGCAGCACCCCCGGGCTAGCGGGAGGGGAGCAGTTCTTC.

This clone was seen just once. This chain links TRBV6-2 or TRBV6-3 with TRBJ2-7; D perhaps matches TRBD1 (5 bases). This CDR3 comprises 15 residues. The germline CDR1 and CDR2 sequences are MNHEY and SVGEGT. Trimming pared 6 bases from V and 0 bases from J, leaving 15 bases between. The DNA for the CDR3 is TGTGCCAGCAGCCGACAGTCCTCGAGCTCCTACGAGCAGTACTTC. Translated: CASSRQSSSSYEQYF.

The chain links TRBV24-1 to TRBJ1-5; weak D call: TRBD1 (6 bases). The V gene lost 3 bases and the J gene lost 2 bases, with 7 bases spanning the gap. CDR1 and CDR2 (germline): KGHDR, SFDVKD. This CDR3 is built from 14 residues. The CDR3 region is CATSDNRGNQPQHF. CDR3 nucleotides: TGTGCCACCAGTGATAACAGGGGCAATCAGCCCCAGCATTTT.

The V gene is TRBV24-1, the J gene TRBJ2-7; 7 bases fit TRBD2. V shed 5 bases and J 2 bases; nucleotides not matched to a gene: 2. This CDR3 is 13 amino acids long. Per the germline V gene, CDR1 is KGHDR and CDR2 is SFDVKD. CDR3 region: CATSVSGAYEQYF. CDR3 DNA sequence: TGTGCCACCAGTGTAAGCGGGGCCTACGAGCAGTACTTC.

The V call is TRBV24-1, the J call TRBJ2-1; 7 nucleotides agree with TRBD2. Germline V gene sequence: CDR1 KGHDR, CDR2 SFDVKD. V gave up 9 bases and J gave up 9 bases; unmatched junction bases: 7. The CDR3 has 12 amino acids. CDR3 DNA sequence: TGTGCCACCCGAGGAGAGCGGGGTGAGCAGTTCTTC. Translating it yields CATRGERGEQFF.

The rearrangement uses TRBV5-1 and TRBJ2-7; unclear D gene. The CDR3 runs 12 residues. Germline V lookup: CDR1 SGHRS, CDR2 YFSETQ. With 0 bases removed from V and 7 bases from J, the gap between germline ends came to 8 bases. The CDR3, as DNA: TGCGCCAGCAGCTTGGCGGGTCGGGAGCAGTACTTC. Translated: CASSLAGREQYF.

J is TRBJ2-2 and V is TRBV5-4, with 7 bases lining up with TRBD1. The CDR3 totals 16 residues. The V gene's germline CDR1 is SGHNT and CDR2 YYREEE (reference sequence). V trimming: 5 bases; J trimming: 3 bases; junction bases outside the gene matches: 10. The CDR3 DNA reads TGTGCCAGCAGTCCAAACAGGGGCTCGGACACCGGGGAGCTGTTTTTT. It specifies CASSPNRGSDTGELFF. The full variable domain, with the rest looked up from reference TRBV5-4 and TRBJ2-2, is ETGVTQSPTHLIKTRGQQVTLRCSSQSGHNTVSWYQQALGQGPQFIFQYYREEENGRGNFPPRFSGLQFPNYSSELNVNALELDDSALYLCASSPNRGSDTGELFFGEGSRLTVL.

The count of this clone is one. CDR3 sequence: CSVEVAARNEKLFF. The CDR3 DNA reads TGCAGCGTTGAGGTGGCAGCGAGAAATGAAAAACTGTTTTTT. This chain connects TRBV29-1 to TRBJ1-4; D ambiguous. CDR1 is SQVTM, CDR2 ANQGSEA, per germline. V gave up 3 bases and J gave up 5 bases, with 13 bases separating them. The CDR3 runs to 14 residues. The whole variable domain, remainder taken from reference TRBV29-1 and TRBJ1-4, is SAVISQKPSRDICQRGTSLTIQCQVDSQVTMMFWYRQQPGQSLTLIATANQGSEATYESGFVIDKFPISRPNLTFSTLTVSNMSPEDSSIYLCSVEVAARNEKLFFGSGTQLSVL.

The chain joins TRBV5-1 to TRBJ1-2; D perhaps matches TRBD1 (5 bases). Germline CDR1 is SGHRS and CDR2 is YFSETQ. CDR3 length: 15 amino acids. With 0 bases removed from V and 7 bases from J, the gap between germline ends came to 16 bases. CDR3 coding DNA: TGCGCCAGCAGCTTGGGCCCCGAGGGGACTGGTGGCTACACCTTC. The encoded protein is CASSLGPEGTGGYTF.